The source of this TCR beta chain is a study of cytomegalovirus exposure and HLA in healthy donors. The study's findings and limits: At a 0.05 false discovery rate, a later analysis found some 17,000 TCR beta sequences to be associated with HLA alleles. Roughly even sequencing depth across donors was the assumption behind the presence/absence analyses. In vitro data verified three CMV-associated chains as specific for CMV antigens.

Germline V gene sequence: CDR1 KGHSH, CDR2 LQKENI. V shed 3 bases and J shed 0 bases, with 17 bases lying between them. The CDR3 is 17 amino acids. This clone was counted a few times. The antigen remains unidentified. The PCR ran on 60 Vbeta and 13 Jbeta primers. This table comes from immunoSEQ multiplex PCR, and its TCRdb copy is limited to in-frame clones, with some not included. The sample lists 180,000 or so clones, under 9.5% occurring once. Source material: PBMCs. J is TRBJ1-1 and V is TRBV18; a possible D gene is TRBD1 (6 bases). The source of this sequence is a woman aged 25 to 39 in good health and CMV-seropositive. CDR3 amino acids: CASSPRRGGAMNTEAFF. The CDR3 DNA sequence: TGTGCCAGCTCACCGAGAAGAGGGGGAGCCATGAACACTGAAGCTTTCTTT.